Listed here is a single T cell receptor (beta chain). What it binds is not known. Germline lookup yields CDR1 SGHVS and CDR2 FNYEAQ. The CDR3 runs to 15 residues. V lost 5 bases to trimming and J lost 0 bases, with 11 bases between them. The record originates from a study of OX40 agonist ivuxolimab in advanced cancers. Study findings and constraints: Expanded peripheral T cell antigen specificity was not determined.

Generated by immunoSEQ multiplex PCR, the TCRdb table keeps only in-frame clones and is missing some. The table has about 110,000 clones, roughly 89% seen once. The origin of this receptor is an adult with an advanced solid tumor such as melanoma, head and neck, liver or kidney cancer. The V gene is TRBV7-6, the J gene TRBJ1-3; the D is unclear. Sequencing used CD4+ or CD8+ T cells sorted from blood, obtained in a trial of the OX40 agonist ivuxolimab. In DNA, the CDR3 is TGTGCCAGCAGCCGTTCTCCGAGCTCTGGAAACACCATATATTTT. Translated, it gives CASSRSPSSGNTIYF.